This T cell receptor (beta chain) was identified during a study of OX40 agonist ivuxolimab in advanced cancers. Anyone with autoimmune disease history or systemic immunosuppression was excluded. The CDR3 spans 14 residues. CDR1 SGHRS and CDR2 YFSETQ come from the germline V gene. V was trimmed by 3 bases and J by 3 bases, leaving 10 bases between them. Using immunoSEQ multiplex PCR, the repertoire was profiled, and TCRdb retains in-frame clones only, with some absent. The table records approximately 70,000 clones, around 90% of them present only once. Overall study results and limits: More expanded clones were seen, on average, in CD8+ T cells than in CD4+. Among the lowest levels of clonal expansion were found in partial responders at 0.1-3.0 mg/kg.

Concerning this clone: What it recognizes is unknown.

The clonotype was recovered from an adult with an advanced solid tumor such as melanoma, head and neck, liver or kidney cancer. Material: CD4+ or CD8+ T cells sorted from blood, obtained in a trial of the OX40 agonist ivuxolimab. This rearrangement joins TRBV5-1 to TRBJ1-3, with a weak D call TRBD1 (6 bases). In nucleotides, the CDR3 is TGCGCCAGCAGCTACGGGGGCGATGGAAACACCATATATTTT. Protein product: CASSYGGDGNTIYF.